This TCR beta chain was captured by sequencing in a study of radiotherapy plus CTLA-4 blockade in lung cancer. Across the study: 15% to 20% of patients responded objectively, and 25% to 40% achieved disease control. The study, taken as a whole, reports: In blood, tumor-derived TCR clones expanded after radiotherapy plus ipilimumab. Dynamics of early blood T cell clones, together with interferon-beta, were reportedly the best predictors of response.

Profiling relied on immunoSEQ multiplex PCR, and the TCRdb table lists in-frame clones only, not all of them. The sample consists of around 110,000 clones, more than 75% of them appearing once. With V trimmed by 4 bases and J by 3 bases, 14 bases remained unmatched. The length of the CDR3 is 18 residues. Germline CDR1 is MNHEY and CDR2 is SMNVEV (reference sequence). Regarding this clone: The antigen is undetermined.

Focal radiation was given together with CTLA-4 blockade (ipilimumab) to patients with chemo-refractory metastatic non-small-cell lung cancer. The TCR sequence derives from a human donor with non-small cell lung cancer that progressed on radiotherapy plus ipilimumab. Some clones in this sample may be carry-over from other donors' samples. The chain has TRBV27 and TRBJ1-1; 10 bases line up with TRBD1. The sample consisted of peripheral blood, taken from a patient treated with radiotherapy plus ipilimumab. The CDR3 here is CASSSRPGQGKIDTEAFF. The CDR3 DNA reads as TGTGCCAGCAGTTCTAGACCGGGACAGGGGAAGATCGACACTGAAGCTTTCTTT.